Below are 10 T cell receptor beta chains sequenced from a single sample in a study of T cell repertoires in cytomegalovirus infection. For these receptors, no antigen is known. In TCRdb, the reads were re-called with MiXCR into one record per CDR3 protein. The table lists roughly 730,000 distinct CDR3 sequences, around 30% of them singletons. Sequenced here: cultured PBMCs, sampled from culture after CMV antigen stimulation. The receptors come from a human donor in good health (CMV status not recorded). Some clones in this sample may be carry-over from other donors' samples.

The CDR3, as DNA: TGTGCCAGCAGTTTTACCCTCATTAGGCCCCAGCATTTT. Its translation: CASSFTLIRPQHF. The rearrangement links TRBV12-3 or TRBV12-4 to TRBJ1-5; D remains ambiguous. This CDR3 is 13 amino acids long. V gave up 3 bases and J gave up 9 bases, with 12 bases separating them.

This clonotype has more than one count but fewer than ten. The genes are TRBV2 and TRBJ2-7; D is uncertain. This CDR3 is built from 13 residues. Germline values: CDR1 SNHLY, CDR2 FYNNEI. The V gene lost 7 bases and the J gene lost 2 bases, with 12 bases spanning the gap. The CDR3 loop reads CASKRQTTYEQYF. In DNA, the CDR3 is TGTGCCAGCAAAAGGCAGACGACCTACGAGCAGTACTTC.

This chain links TRBV19 with TRBJ2-7; D call uncertain. CDR3 length: 13 amino acids. CDR1 is LNHDA and CDR2 is SQIVND in the germline V gene (reference sequence). V was trimmed by 5 bases and J by 4 bases, leaving 12 bases between them. CDR3 region: CASSSSHLYEQYF. CDR3 nucleotide sequence: TGTGCCAGTAGTTCCTCCCACCTTTACGAGCAGTACTTC.

The chain has TRBV28 and TRBJ1-4; D is possibly TRBD1 (6 bases). The CDR3 length is 14 residues. V lost 7 bases and J 8 bases, leaving 17 bases between the germline ends. Germline loops: CDR1 MDHEN, CDR2 SYDVKM. Here the CDR3 reads CASNGGANWEKLFF. The DNA for the CDR3 is TGTGCCAGCAACGGGGGCGCTAATTGGGAAAAACTGTTTTTT.

The rearrangement uses TRBV11-2 and TRBJ2-1; 9 bases are a match to TRBD2. The CDR3 consists of 13 residues. Germline trimming cut 5 bases from V and 12 bases from J; bases unmatched to any gene: 8. CDR1 is SGHAT and CDR2 is FQNNGV in the germline V gene. CDR3 protein: CASSPAGGLGQFF. The CDR3 coding sequence is TGTGCCAGCAGCCCAGCGGGAGGACTCGGGCAGTTCTTC.

This chain links TRBV7-6 with TRBJ2-1; no clear D. The V and J ends lost 3 bases and 0 bases respectively, with 9 bases between them. CDR1 is SGHVS and CDR2 is FNYEAQ in the germline V gene. CDR3 length: 15 residues. The CDR3 region has the DNA TGTGCCAGCAGCTTTAGTGATAACTCCTACAATGAGCAGTTCTTC. Encoded protein: CASSFSDNSYNEQFF.

The chain recombines TRBV27 with TRBJ1-4, with 10 bases fitting TRBD1. Germline V lookup: CDR1 MNHEY, CDR2 SMNVEV (reference sequence). Trimming at V came to 7 bases and at J to 0 bases, leaving 11 bases not matched to a gene. The CDR3 is 18 amino acids. As DNA, the CDR3 is TGTGCCAGCACCCCCCTGGGGACAGGGGCTGCAACTAATGAAAAACTGTTTTTT. It encodes CASTPLGTGAATNEKLFF. Full variable domain (missing parts from reference TRBV27 and TRBJ1-4): EAQVTQNPRYLITVTGKKLTVTCSQNMNHEYMSWYRQDPGLGLRQIYYSMNVEVTDKGDVPEGYKVSRKEKRNFPLILESPSPNQTSLYFCASTPLGTGAATNEKLFFGSGTQLSVL.

This clonotype appeared a few times. The rearrangement joins TRBV18 to TRBJ2-4; 8 positions agree with TRBD2. The CDR3 sequence is 15 residues long. The ends lost 4 bases at V and 6 bases at J; junction bases unmatched: 8. CDR1 KGHSH and CDR2 LQKENI come from the germline V gene. DNA for the CDR3: TGTGCCAGCTCACTCGGGGGGGGATCCCGAAACATTCAGTACTTC. Its protein is CASSLGGGSRNIQYF.

The V call is TRBV4-2, the J call TRBJ1-1, with D hard to call. CDR1 and CDR2 (germline): LGHNA, YNFKEQ. This CDR3 has 13 residues. V dropped 3 bases and J dropped 5 bases, with 10 bases sitting between them. CDR3 in DNA: TGTGCCAGCAGCCAGCCACGGTCGACTGAAGCTTTCTTT. This sequence encodes CASSQPRSTEAFF.

This clonotype was found a few times. J is TRBJ2-7 and V is TRBV12-5; D may be TRBD1 (6 bases). Between the trimmed V and J ends, which lost 5 bases and 6 bases, there was a span of 17 bases. This CDR3 spans 14 amino acids. Germline assignment: CDR1 LGHNT and CDR2 FRNRAP. CDR3 amino acids: CASGGTNRVLEQYF. The CDR3 nucleotides read TGTGCTAGTGGTGGGACCAACAGGGTTCTCGAGCAGTACTTC.